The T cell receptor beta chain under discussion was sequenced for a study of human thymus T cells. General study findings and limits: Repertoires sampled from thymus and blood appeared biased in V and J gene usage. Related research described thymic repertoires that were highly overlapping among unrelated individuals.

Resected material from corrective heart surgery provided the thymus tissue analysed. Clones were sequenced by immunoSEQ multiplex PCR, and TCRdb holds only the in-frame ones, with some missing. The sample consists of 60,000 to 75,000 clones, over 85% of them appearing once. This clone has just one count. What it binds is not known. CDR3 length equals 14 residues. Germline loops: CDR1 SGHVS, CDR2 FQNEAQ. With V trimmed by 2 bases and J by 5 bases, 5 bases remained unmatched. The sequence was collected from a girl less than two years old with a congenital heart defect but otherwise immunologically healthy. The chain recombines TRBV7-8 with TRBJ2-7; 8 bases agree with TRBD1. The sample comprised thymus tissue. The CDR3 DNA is TGTGCCAGCAGCTTAACCAGGGGGCGTGACGAGCAGTACTTC. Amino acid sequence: CASSLTRGRDEQYF. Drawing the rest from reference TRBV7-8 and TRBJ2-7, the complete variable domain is GAGVSQSPRYKVAKRGQDVALRCDPISGHVSLFWYQQALGQGPEFLTYFQNEAQLDKSGLPSDRFFAERPEGSVSTLKIQRTQQEDSAVYLCASSLTRGRDEQYFGPGTRLTVT.